The subject of this entry is one T cell receptor beta chain. Antigen: not known. The CDR3 spans 16 residues. The germline V gene encodes CDR1 KGHSH and CDR2 LQKENI. Trimming cost V 4 bases and J 4 bases, with 19 bases left between them. This sample is part of a study of blood T cells in healthy people across ages. Regarding the study as a whole: With naive T cell percentage, TCR beta diversity showed a strong correlation. More naive CD4+ cells and higher diversity were found in long-lived than in aged donors.

With a J-beta primer mix and a sample-barcoded 5' primer, a second PCR ran about 7 to 12 cycles. Template switching added a 12-random-nucleotide identifier to every cDNA molecule. TCRdb processed the 5' RACE reads anew with MiXCR; each CDR3 protein has one entry. The data show approximately 1.5 million distinct CDR3 sequences, under 55% seen once. The chain couples TRBV18 to TRBJ2-5; a possible D gene is TRBD1 (6 bases). The TCR was taken from a woman aged 18-35 years in good health. The specimen was blood. The CDR3 here is CASSRTRDTSIETQYF. In DNA, the CDR3 is TGTGCCAGCTCACGAACCCGGGACACGTCCATAGAGACCCAGTACTTC.